This T cell receptor (beta chain) is drawn from a study of response to subunit inactivated influenza vaccine. This clonotype occurred many times. One entry per CDR3 protein results from TCRdb running MiXCR on the RT-PCR reads. The table includes roughly 520,000 distinct CDR3 sequences, about 25% detected once. CDR3 length: 13 amino acids. CDR1 is KGHDR and CDR2 is SFDVKD in the germline V gene. The V end was cut by 0 bases, the J end by 8 bases, with 9 bases between. The sequenced sample was CD4+ T cells sorted from PBMCs, obtained roughly 5 days after vaccination. The chain recombines TRBV24-1 with TRBJ1-2, with TRBD1 as a possible D gene (5 bases). This TCR derives from a man aged 50 to 59 who received an inactivated influenza vaccine. This CDR3 is CATSDLRGGGYTF. The CDR3, as DNA: TGTGCCACCAGTGATTTGAGGGGAGGAGGCTACACCTTC.